Given below is one TCR beta chain in context. The antigen remains undetermined. CDR3 length: 12 amino acids. V lost 5 bases, J lost 1 base, and 7 bases lay in between. Germline CDR1 and CDR2: SQVTM and ANQGSEA. This record comes from a study of T-cell reconstitution after alpha-beta-depleted transplantation in children. Study findings and constraints: T-cell counts and diversity were attributed mostly to newly produced T cells one year after transplant.

This sample's TCRbeta library carried unique molecular identifier barcodes. MiXCR was run by TCRdb on the PCR reads, yielding one entry per CDR3 protein. The top ten clones hold just over 5.5% of a sample with over 150,000 distinct CDR3 sequences, 6.6% of them seen once. The chain uses TRBV29-1 and TRBJ2-3; the D is unclear. The origin of this receptor is a boy under 10 years old with acute lymphoblastic leukemia, due to receive a stem cell transplant. The source material was PBMCs, sampled before TCRalphabeta/CD19-depleted stem cell transplant. CDR3: CSVPRGTDTQYF. DNA of the CDR3: TGCAGCGTTCCAAGGGGCACAGATACGCAGTATTTT.